The entry below describes one T cell receptor (beta chain). Its antigen is not identified. This CDR3 has 15 amino acids. Germline V gene sequence: CDR1 SGHVS, CDR2 FQNEAQ. Trimming cost V 4 bases and J 6 bases; bases outside gene matches: 7. The study ran its PCR with 60 Vbeta and 13 Jbeta primers. Clones were read by immunoSEQ multiplex PCR, and TCRdb kept only the in-frame ones, dropping some. The sample lists 100,000 to 150,000 clones; around 69% were seen once. This sample stems from a study of cytomegalovirus exposure and HLA in healthy donors. Overall study findings and caveats: Through in vitro validation, a few CMV-associated chains were shown to be specific for CMV antigens. Presence/absence analyses assumed roughly uniform sequencing depth across donors, which may not hold.

Nominal health characterized the donors when sampled, though unrecorded immune exposures were likely. This sequence was found in a human donor in good health. Sequences were obtained from PBMCs. The gene calls are TRBV7-8 and TRBJ2-2; 8 nucleotides match TRBD2. The CDR3 bases are TGTGCCAGCAGCTCGGCGGGAGGAAGGGCCGGGGAGCTGTTTTTT. Translated, it gives CASSSAGGRAGELFF. Full variable domain (missing parts from reference TRBV7-8 and TRBJ2-2): GAGVSQSPRYKVAKRGQDVALRCDPISGHVSLFWYQQALGQGPEFLTYFQNEAQLDKSGLPSDRFFAERPEGSVSTLKIQRTQQEDSAVYLCASSSAGGRAGELFFGEGSRLTVL.